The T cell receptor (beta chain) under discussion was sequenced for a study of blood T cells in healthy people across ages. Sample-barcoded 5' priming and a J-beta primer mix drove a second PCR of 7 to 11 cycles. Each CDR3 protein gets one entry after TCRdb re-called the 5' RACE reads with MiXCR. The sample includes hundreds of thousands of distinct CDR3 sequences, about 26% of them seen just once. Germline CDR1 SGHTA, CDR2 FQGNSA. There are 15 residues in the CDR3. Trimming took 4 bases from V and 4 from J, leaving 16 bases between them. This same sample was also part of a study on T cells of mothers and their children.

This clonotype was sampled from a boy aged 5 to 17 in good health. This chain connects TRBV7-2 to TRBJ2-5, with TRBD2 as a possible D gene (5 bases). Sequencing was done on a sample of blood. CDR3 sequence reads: CASSSVETEGETQYF. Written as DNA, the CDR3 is TGTGCCAGCAGCTCAGTCGAGACCGAGGGAGAGACCCAGTACTTC. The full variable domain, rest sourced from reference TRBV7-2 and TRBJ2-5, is GAGVSQSPSNKVTEKGKDVELRCDPISGHTALYWYRQSLGQGLEFLIYFQGNSAPDKSGLPSDRFSAERTGGSVSTLTIQRTQQEDSAVYLCASSSVETEGETQYFGPGTRLLVL.